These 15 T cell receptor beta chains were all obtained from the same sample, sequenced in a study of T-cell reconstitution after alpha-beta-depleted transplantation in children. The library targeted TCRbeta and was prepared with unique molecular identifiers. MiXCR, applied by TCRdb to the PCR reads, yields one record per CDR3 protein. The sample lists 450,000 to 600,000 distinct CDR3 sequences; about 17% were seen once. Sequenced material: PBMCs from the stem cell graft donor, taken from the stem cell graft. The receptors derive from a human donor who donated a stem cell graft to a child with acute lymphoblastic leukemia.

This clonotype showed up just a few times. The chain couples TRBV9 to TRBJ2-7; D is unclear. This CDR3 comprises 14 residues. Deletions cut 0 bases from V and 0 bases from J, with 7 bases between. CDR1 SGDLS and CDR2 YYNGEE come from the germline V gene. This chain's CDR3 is CASSVASSSYEQYF. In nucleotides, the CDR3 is TGTGCCAGCAGCGTAGCATCGAGCTCCTACGAGCAGTACTTC.

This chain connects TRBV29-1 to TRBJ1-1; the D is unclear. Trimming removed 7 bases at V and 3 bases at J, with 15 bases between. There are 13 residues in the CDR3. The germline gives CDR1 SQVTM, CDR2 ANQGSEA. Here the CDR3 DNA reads TGCAGCGCCTTGAGGCAAAGGGACACTGAAGCTTTCTTT. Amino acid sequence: CSALRQRDTEAFF.

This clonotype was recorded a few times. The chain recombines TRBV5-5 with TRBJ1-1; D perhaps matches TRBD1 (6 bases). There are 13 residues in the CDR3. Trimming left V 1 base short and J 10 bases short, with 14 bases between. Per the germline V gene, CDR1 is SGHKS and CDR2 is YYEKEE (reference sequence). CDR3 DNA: TGTGCCAGCAGCTTGAGGTTGGACAGCCCAGCTTTCTTT. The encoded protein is CASSLRLDSPAFF. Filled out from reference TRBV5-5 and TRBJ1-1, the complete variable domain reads DAGVTQSPTHLIKTRGQQVTLRCSPISGHKSVSWYQQVLGQGPQFIFQYYEKEERGRGNFPDRFSARQFPNYSSELNVNALLLGDSALYLCASSLRLDSPAFFGQGTRLTVV.

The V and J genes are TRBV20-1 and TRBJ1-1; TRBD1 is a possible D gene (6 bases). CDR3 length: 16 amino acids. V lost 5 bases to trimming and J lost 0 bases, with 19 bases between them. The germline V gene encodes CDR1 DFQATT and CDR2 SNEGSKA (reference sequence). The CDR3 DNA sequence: TGCAGTGCTTTGAAAACAGGGACTACCCTGAACACTGAAGCTTTCTTT. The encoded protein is CSALKTGTTLNTEAFF.

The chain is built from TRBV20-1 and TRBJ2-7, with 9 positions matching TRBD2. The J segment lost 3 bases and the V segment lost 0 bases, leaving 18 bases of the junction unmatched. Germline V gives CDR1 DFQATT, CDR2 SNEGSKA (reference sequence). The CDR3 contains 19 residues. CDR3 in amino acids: CSARDPARKASGMNYEQYF. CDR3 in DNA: TGCAGTGCTAGAGACCCGGCCCGTAAGGCTAGCGGGATGAACTACGAGCAGTACTTC.

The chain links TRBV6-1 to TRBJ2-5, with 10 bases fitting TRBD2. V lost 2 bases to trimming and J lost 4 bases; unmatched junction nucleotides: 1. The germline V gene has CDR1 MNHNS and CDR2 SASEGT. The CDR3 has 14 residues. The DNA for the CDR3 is TGTGCCAGCAGTGAACGACTAGCGGGAGAGACCCAGTACTTC. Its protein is CASSERLAGETQYF.

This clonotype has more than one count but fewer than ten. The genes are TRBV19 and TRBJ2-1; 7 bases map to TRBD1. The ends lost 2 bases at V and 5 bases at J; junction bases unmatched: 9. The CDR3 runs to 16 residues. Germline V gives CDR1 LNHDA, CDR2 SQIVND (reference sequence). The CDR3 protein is CASSIPLRGPNNEQFF. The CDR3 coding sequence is TGTGCCAGTAGTATACCGTTGAGGGGGCCTAACAATGAGCAGTTCTTC. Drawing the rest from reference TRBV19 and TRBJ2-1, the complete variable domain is DGGITQSPKYLFRKEGQNVTLSCEQNLNHDAMYWYRQDPGQGLRLIYYSQIVNDFQKGDIAEGYSVSREKKESFPLTVTSAQKNPTAFYLCASSIPLRGPNNEQFFGPGTRLTVL.

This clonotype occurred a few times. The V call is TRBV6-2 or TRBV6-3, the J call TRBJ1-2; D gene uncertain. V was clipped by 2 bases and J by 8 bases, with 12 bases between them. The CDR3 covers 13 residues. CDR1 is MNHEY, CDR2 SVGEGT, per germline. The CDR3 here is CASSYANFGGYTF. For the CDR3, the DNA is TGTGCCAGCAGTTACGCGAACTTCGGGGGCTACACCTTC.

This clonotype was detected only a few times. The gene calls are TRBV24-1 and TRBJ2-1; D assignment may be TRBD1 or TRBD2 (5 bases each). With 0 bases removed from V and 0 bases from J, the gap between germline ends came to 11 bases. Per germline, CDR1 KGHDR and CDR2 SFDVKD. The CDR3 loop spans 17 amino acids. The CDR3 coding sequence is TGTGCCACCAGTGATTTGATGGGACCTAGCTCCTACAATGAGCAGTTCTTC. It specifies CATSDLMGPSSYNEQFF.

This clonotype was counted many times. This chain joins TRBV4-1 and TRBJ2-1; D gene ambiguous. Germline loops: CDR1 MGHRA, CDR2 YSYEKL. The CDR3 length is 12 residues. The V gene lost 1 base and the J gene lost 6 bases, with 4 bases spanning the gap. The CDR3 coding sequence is TGCGCCAGCAGCCAAGTTGTCAATGAGCAGTTCTTC. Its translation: CASSQVVNEQFF.

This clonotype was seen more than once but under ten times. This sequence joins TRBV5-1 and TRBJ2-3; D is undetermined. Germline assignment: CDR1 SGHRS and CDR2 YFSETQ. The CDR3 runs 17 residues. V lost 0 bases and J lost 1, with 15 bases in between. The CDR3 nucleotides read TGCGCCAGCAGCTTGGAAACCAGCCCGATAGGCACAGATACGCAGTATTTT. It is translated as CASSLETSPIGTDTQYF. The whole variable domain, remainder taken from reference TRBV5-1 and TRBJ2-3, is KAGVTQTPRYLIKTRGQQVTLSCSPISGHRSVSWYQQTPGQGLQFLFEYFSETQRNKGNFPGRFSGRQFSNSRSEMNVSTLELGDSALYLCASSLETSPIGTDTQYFGPGTRLTVL.

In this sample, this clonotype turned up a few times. CDR3 sequence (DNA): TGCGCCAGCAGCTTGCAACAGGAACTCTACGAGCAGTACTTC. Translation gives CASSLQQELYEQYF. The chain has TRBV5-1 and TRBJ2-7, with a weak D call TRBD1 (5 bases). Germline V gene sequence: CDR1 SGHRS, CDR2 YFSETQ. This CDR3 has 14 residues. The ends were cut back, 1 base at V and 3 bases at J, with 11 bases in the middle.

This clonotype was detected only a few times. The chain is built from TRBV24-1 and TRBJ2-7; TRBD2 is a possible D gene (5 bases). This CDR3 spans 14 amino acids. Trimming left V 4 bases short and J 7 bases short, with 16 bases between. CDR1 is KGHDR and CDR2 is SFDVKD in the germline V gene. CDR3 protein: CATSDTNAPGEQYF. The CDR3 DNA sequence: TGTGCCACCAGTGACACAAACGCCCCGGGGGAGCAGTACTTC.

The CDR3 here is CASSSYGTGNNEQFF. The CDR3 region has the DNA TGTGCCAGCAGTTCCTATGGGACAGGGAACAATGAGCAGTTCTTC. The rearrangement uses TRBV6-5 and TRBJ2-1; 9 bases match TRBD1. This CDR3 has 15 amino acids. Trimming took 4 bases from V and 5 from J; bases not matched to a gene: 6. The V gene's germline CDR1 is MNHEY and CDR2 SVGAGI.

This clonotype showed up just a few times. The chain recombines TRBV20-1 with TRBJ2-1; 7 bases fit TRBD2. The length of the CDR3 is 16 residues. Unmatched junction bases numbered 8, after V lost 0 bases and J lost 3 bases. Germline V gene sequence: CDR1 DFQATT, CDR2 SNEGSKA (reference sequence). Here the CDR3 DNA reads TGCAGTGCTAGAGATTCGGGCGGGAGCTTCTACAATGAGCAGTTCTTC. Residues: CSARDSGGSFYNEQFF.